A selection of T cell receptor beta chains follows, all from one sample in a study of T-cell memory formation after mild COVID-19. TCRdb re-called the 5' RACE reads through MiXCR, storing one row per CDR3 protein. Here the sample spans a few hundred thousand distinct CDR3 sequences, around 19% being singletons. Sequences were obtained from PBMCs or a T cell subset sorted from them (not recorded which). The receptor set was obtained from a man aged 18 to 30 who had mild COVID-19 (a few samples of this study predate the infection). Cell type and time point are not known. CDR3s include the opening cysteine and the closing phenylalanine or tryptophan. Each record gives: CDR3 protein, CDR3 DNA, clone size, CDR3 length, V gene, D gene, J gene. D genes are given only for firm matches. Clone size appears in some rows only: once, few, many, or a class for an expanded clone.

CDR3: CATGLVYNEQFF; DNA: TGCGCCACCGGACTAGTTTACAATGAGCAGTTCTTC; size: .; length: 12; V: TRBV5-1; D: TRBD2; J: TRBJ2-1
CDR3: CSASRTGTYEQYF; DNA: TGCAGTGCTAGTAGGACAGGGACCTACGAGCAGTACTTC; size: .; length: 13; V: TRBV20-1; D: TRBD1; J: TRBJ2-7
CDR3: CASSPPTGEKLFF; DNA: TGTGCCAGCAGCCCGCCCACTGGTGAAAAACTGTTTTTT; size: .; length: 13; V: TRBV7-8; D: .; J: TRBJ1-4
CDR3: CASSSPSGGTPGPPQYF; DNA: TGTGCCAGCAGTTCTCCTAGCGGGGGAACCCCTGGGCCTCCGCAGTATTTT; size: .; length: 17; V: TRBV6-2/TRBV6-3; D: TRBD2; J: TRBJ2-3
CDR3: CASSRTSTTDTQYF; DNA: TGTGCCAGCAGCCGAACGTCCACTACAGATACGCAGTATTTT; size: .; length: 14; V: TRBV7-9; D: .; J: TRBJ2-3
CDR3: CASSHLGAVGMNTEAFF; DNA: TGTGCCAGCAGCCACCTTGGGGCGGTCGGTATGAACACTGAAGCTTTCTTT; size: few; length: 17; V: TRBV7-3; D: .; J: TRBJ1-1
CDR3: CASRSPGASGNTIYF; DNA: TGTGCCAGCCGGTCGCCTGGTGCCTCTGGAAACACCATATATTTT; size: few; length: 15; V: TRBV11-2; D: .; J: TRBJ1-3
CDR3: CSARGGGPYYEQYF; DNA: TGCAGTGCTAGAGGGGGGGGTCCGTACTACGAGCAGTACTTC; size: few; length: 14; V: TRBV20-1; D: TRBD2; J: TRBJ2-7
CDR3: CASSVGLGSYEQYF; DNA: TGTGCCAGCAGCGTAGGGCTAGGCTCCTACGAGCAGTACTTC; size: .; length: 14; V: TRBV9; D: .; J: TRBJ2-7
CDR3: CASSSSIGEETQYF; DNA: TGTGCCAGCAGCTCCAGTATCGGGGAAGAGACCCAGTACTTC; size: few; length: 14; V: TRBV6-2/TRBV6-3; D: .; J: TRBJ2-5
CDR3: CASSAGVGDPETQYF; DNA: TGTGCCAGCAGCGCCGGGGTCGGGGATCCAGAGACCCAGTACTTC; size: few; length: 15; V: TRBV9; D: .; J: TRBJ2-5
CDR3: CASSFAGEDTQYF; DNA: TGTGCCAGCAGCTTTGCTGGGGAAGATACGCAGTATTTT; size: many; length: 13; V: TRBV7-9; D: .; J: TRBJ2-3
CDR3: CASSLTSNNQPQHF; DNA: TGTGCCAGTAGCCTGACATCTAACAATCAGCCCCAGCATTTT; size: few; length: 14; V: TRBV19; D: .; J: TRBJ1-5
CDR3: CASTGPGTSSYNEQFF; DNA: TGTGCCAGCACCGGACCGGGGACAAGCTCCTACAATGAGCAGTTCTTC; size: few; length: 16; V: TRBV7-9; D: .; J: TRBJ2-1
CDR3: CSARVLGGYNQETQYF; DNA: TGCAGTGCTAGAGTATTGGGGGGGTACAACCAAGAGACCCAGTACTTC; size: .; length: 16; V: TRBV20-1; D: TRBD2; J: TRBJ2-5
CDR3: CATSDLGTTRNTDTQYF; DNA: TGTGCCACCAGTGATTTAGGGACAACTCGGAACACAGATACGCAGTATTTT; size: .; length: 17; V: TRBV24-1; D: .; J: TRBJ2-3
CDR3: CASSFLMNTEAFF; DNA: TGTGCCAGCAGTTTTTTGATGAACACTGAAGCTTTCTTT; size: .; length: 13; V: TRBV12-3/TRBV12-4; D: .; J: TRBJ1-1
CDR3: CASSFSDGSGQPQHF; DNA: TGTGCCAGCAGCTTTTCCGACGGTTCGGGTCAGCCCCAGCATTTT; size: few; length: 15; V: TRBV7-9; D: .; J: TRBJ1-5
CDR3: CSARASVTRADEQFF; DNA: TGCAGTGCTAGGGCCTCGGTGACAAGAGCCGATGAGCAGTTCTTC; size: .; length: 15; V: TRBV20-1; D: .; J: TRBJ2-1
CDR3: CASSLGGGMMPQHF; DNA: TGTGCCAGCAGCCTGGGGGGCGGGATGATGCCCCAGCATTTT; size: .; length: 14; V: TRBV12-3/TRBV12-4; D: .; J: TRBJ1-5
CDR3: CASSYLIQGFNEQYF; DNA: TGTGCCAGCAGTTACCTCATCCAGGGGTTCAACGAGCAGTACTTC; size: .; length: 15; V: TRBV6-2/TRBV6-3; D: .; J: TRBJ2-7
CDR3: CASREVRGLSYEQYF; DNA: TGTGCCAGTCGGGAGGTGCGGGGGCTCTCCTACGAGCAGTACTTC; size: many; length: 15; V: TRBV10-3; D: .; J: TRBJ2-7
CDR3: CASSPQGRDNQPQHF; DNA: TGTGCCAGCAGCCCGCAGGGGAGGGACAATCAGCCCCAGCATTTT; size: .; length: 15; V: TRBV6-2/TRBV6-3; D: .; J: TRBJ1-5
CDR3: CASSSGGREAGYTF; DNA: TGTGCCAGCAGCAGTGGCGGGCGGGAGGCGGGCTACACCTTC; size: .; length: 14; V: TRBV7-2; D: .; J: TRBJ1-2
CDR3: CASSPDGLDGYTF; DNA: TGTGCCAGCTCACCAGACGGGCTGGATGGCTACACCTTC; size: many; length: 13; V: TRBV18; D: .; J: TRBJ1-2
CDR3: CASSFFDQPQHF; DNA: TGTGCCAGCAGTTTTTTCGATCAGCCCCAGCATTTT; size: .; length: 12; V: TRBV12-3/TRBV12-4; D: .; J: TRBJ1-5
CDR3: CASRLGAETQYF; DNA: TGTGCCAGCAGACTAGGGGCGGAGACCCAGTACTTC; size: .; length: 12; V: TRBV7-9; D: .; J: TRBJ2-5
CDR3: CASSVEPGEAFF; DNA: TGTGCCAGCAGCGTAGAACCAGGTGAAGCTTTCTTT; size: .; length: 12; V: TRBV9; D: .; J: TRBJ1-1